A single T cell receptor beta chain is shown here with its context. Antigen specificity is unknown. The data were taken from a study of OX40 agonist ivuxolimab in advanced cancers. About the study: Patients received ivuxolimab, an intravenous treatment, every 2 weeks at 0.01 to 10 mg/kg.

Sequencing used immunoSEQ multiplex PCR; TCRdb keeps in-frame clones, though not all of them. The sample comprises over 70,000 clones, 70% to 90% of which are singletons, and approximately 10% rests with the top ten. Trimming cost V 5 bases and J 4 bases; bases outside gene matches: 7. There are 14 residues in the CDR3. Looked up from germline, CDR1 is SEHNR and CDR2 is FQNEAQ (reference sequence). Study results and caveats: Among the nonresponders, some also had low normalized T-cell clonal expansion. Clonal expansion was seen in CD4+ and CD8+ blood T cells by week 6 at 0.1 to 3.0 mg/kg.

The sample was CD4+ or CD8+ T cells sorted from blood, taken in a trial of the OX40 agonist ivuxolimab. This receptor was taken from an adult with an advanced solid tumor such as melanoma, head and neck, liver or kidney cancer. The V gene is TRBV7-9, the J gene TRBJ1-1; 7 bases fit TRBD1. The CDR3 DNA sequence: TGTGCCAGCAGCCCACAGGGGCTCGGCACTGAAGCTTTCTTT. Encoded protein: CASSPQGLGTEAFF.